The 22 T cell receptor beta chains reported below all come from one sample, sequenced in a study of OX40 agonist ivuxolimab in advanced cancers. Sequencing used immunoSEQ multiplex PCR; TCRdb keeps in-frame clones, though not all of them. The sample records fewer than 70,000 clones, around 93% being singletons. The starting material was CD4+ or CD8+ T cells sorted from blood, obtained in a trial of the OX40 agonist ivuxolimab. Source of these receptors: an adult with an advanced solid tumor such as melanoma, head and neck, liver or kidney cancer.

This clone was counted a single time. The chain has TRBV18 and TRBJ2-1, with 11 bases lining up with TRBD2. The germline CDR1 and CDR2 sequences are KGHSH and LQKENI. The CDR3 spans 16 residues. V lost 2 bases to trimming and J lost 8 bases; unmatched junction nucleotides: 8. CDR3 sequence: CASSPFSGRATDEQFF. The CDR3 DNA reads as TGTGCCAGCTCACCATTTAGCGGGAGGGCCACCGATGAGCAGTTCTTC.

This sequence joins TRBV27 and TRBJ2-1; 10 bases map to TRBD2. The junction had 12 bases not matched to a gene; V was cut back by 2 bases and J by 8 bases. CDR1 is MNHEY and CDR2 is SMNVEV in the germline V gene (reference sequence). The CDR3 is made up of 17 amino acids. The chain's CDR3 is CASSLKALAGEEDEQFF. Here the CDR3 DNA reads TGTGCCAGCAGTTTAAAGGCCCTAGCGGGAGAAGAAGATGAGCAGTTCTTC.

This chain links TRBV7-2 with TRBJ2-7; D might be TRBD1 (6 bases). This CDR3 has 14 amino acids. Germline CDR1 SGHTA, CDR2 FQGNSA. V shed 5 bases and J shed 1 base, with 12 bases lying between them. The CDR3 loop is CASSRDTLSYEQYF. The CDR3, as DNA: TGTGCCAGCAGCCGGGACACCTTGTCCTACGAGCAGTACTTC.

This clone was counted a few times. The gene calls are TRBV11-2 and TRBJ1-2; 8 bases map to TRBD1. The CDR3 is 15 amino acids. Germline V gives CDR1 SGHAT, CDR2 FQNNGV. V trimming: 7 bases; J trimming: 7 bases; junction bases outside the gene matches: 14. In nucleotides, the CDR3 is TGTGCCAGCAATATAGGAACAGGGGGGTTAGGTGGCTACACCTTC. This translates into CASNIGTGGLGGYTF.

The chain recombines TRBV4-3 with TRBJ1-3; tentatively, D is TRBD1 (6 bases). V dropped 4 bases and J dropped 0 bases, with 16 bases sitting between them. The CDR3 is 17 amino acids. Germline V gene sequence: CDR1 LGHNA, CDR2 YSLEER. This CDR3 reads CASSPQEGVFSGNTIYF. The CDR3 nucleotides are TGCGCCAGCAGCCCTCAAGAGGGGGTTTTCTCTGGAAACACCATATATTTT.

Written as DNA, the CDR3 is TGTGCCAGTAGTACTATACTAGCCGAACCCTACGAGCAGTACTTC. It translates to CASSTILAEPYEQYF. The chain links TRBV19 to TRBJ2-7; D might be TRBD2 (6 bases). Deletions cut 4 bases from V and 2 bases from J, with 15 bases between. This CDR3 has 15 residues. Looked up from germline, CDR1 is LNHDA and CDR2 is SQIVND (reference sequence).

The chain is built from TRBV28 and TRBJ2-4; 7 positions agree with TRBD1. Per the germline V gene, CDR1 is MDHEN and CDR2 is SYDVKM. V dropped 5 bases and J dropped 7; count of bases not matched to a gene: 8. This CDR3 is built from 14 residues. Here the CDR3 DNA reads TGTGCCAGCAGTCCCCCGGACAGGTGGAACATTCAGTACTTC. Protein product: CASSPPDRWNIQYF.

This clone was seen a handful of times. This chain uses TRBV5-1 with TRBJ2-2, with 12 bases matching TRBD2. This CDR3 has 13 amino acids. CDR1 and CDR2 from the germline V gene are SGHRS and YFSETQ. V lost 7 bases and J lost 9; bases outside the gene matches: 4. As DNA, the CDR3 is TGCGCCAGCCGCACTAGCGGGAGGCGGGAGCTGTTTTTT. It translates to CASRTSGRRELFF.

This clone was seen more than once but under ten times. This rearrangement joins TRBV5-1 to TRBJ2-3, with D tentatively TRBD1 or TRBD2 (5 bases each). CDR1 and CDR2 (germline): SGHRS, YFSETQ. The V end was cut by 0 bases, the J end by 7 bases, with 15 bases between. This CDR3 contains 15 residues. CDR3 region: CASSLAPLRGNTQYF. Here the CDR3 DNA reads TGCGCCAGCAGCTTGGCCCCCCTGAGGGGAAATACGCAGTATTTT. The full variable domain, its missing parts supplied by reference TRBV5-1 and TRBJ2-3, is KAGVTQTPRYLIKTRGQQVTLSCSPISGHRSVSWYQQTPGQGLQFLFEYFSETQRNKGNFPGRFSGRQFSNSRSEMNVSTLELGDSALYLCASSLAPLRGNTQYFGPGTRLTVL.

The CDR3 protein is CASSPGGINTEAFF. The CDR3, as DNA: TGTGCCAGCAGTCCAGGGGGGATTAACACTGAAGCTTTCTTT. The chain is built from TRBV6-6 and TRBJ1-1; 7 bases match TRBD1. Germline values: CDR1 MNHNY, CDR2 SVGAGI (reference sequence). Unmatched junction bases numbered 5, after V lost 5 bases and J lost 2 bases. The CDR3 has 14 amino acids.

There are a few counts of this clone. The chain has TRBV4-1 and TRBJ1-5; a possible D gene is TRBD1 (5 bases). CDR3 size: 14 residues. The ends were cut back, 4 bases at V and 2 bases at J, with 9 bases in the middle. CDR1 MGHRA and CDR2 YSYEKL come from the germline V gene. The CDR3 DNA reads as TGCGCCAGCAGCCCCGTGGGGGGCAATCAGCCCCAGCATTTT. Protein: CASSPVGGNQPQHF.

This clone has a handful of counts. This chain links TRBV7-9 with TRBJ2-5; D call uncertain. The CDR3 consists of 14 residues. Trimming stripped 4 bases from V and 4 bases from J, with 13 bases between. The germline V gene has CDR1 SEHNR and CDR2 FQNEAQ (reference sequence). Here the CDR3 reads CASSSRLGTETQYF. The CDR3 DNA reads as TGTGCCAGCAGCTCTCGACTGGGCACAGAGACCCAGTACTTC.

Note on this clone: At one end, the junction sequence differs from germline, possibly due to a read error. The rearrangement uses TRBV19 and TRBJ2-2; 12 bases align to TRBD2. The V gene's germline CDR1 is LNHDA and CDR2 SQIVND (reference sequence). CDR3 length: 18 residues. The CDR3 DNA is TGTGCCAGTAGTATAAGACTAGCGGGAGTCAGGAACGCCGGGGAGCTGTTTTTT. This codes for CASSIRLAGVRNAGELFF.

CDR3 nucleotide sequence: TGTGCCAGCAGTATGACAGGGTACTACGAGCAGTACTTC. This gives the protein CASSMTGYYEQYF. J is TRBJ2-7 and V is TRBV6-6; 7 bases align to TRBD1. The CDR3 runs 13 residues. Germline lookup yields CDR1 MNHNY and CDR2 SVGAGI (reference sequence). Trimming cost V 5 bases and J 3 bases; bases outside gene matches: 4.

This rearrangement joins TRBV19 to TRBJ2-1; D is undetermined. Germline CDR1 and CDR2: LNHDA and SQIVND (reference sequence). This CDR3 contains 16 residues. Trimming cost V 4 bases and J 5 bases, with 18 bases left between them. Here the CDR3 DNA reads TGTGCCAGTAGTACAATAGACACGCAAAAGAACAATGAGCAGTTCTTC. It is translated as CASSTIDTQKNNEQFF.

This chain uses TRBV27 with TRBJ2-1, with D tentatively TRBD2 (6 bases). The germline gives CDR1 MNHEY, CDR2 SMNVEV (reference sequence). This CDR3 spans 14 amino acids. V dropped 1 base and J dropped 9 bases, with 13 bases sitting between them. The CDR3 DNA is TGTGCCAGCAGTTTATGGGACGGGAGAACTGAGCAGTTCTTC. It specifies CASSLWDGRTEQFF.

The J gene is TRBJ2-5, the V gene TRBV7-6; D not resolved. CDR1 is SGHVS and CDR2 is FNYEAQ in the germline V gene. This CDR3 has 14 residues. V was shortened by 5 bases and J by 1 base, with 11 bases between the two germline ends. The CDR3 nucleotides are TGTGCCAGCAGCCAACAGACCTTCCAAGAGACCCAGTACTTC. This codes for CASSQQTFQETQYF. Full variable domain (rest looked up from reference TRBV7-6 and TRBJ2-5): GAGVSQSPRYKVTKRGQDVALRCDPISGHVSLYWYRQALGQGPEFLTYFNYEAQQDKSGLPNDRFSAERPEGSISTLTIQRTEQRDSAMYRCASSQQTFQETQYFGPGTRLLVL.

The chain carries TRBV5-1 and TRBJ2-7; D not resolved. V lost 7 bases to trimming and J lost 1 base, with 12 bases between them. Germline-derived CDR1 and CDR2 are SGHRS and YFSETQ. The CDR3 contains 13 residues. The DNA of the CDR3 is TGCGCCAGCTCCTACGGGCAGTCCTACGAGCAGTACTTC. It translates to CASSYGQSYEQYF.

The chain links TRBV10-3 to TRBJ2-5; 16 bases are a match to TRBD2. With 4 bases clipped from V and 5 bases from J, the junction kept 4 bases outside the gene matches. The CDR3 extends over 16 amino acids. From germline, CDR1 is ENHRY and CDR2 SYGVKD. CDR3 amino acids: CAISGGLAGGEETQYF. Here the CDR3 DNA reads TGTGCCATCAGTGGGGGACTAGCGGGAGGGGAGGAGACCCAGTACTTC.

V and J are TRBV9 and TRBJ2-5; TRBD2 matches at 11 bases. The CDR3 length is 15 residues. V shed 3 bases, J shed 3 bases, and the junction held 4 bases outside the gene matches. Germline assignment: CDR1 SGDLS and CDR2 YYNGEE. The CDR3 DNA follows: TGTGCCAGCAGCGCAACGGGACTAGCGGAAGAGACCCAGTACTTC. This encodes CASSATGLAEETQYF.

This CDR3 is CASSGERGRAPDTQYF. The CDR3 region has the DNA TGTGCCAGCAGCGGGGAGCGCGGGAGGGCCCCAGATACGCAGTATTTT. The chain links TRBV7-8 to TRBJ2-3; TRBD2 matches at 9 bases. The germline CDR1 and CDR2 sequences are SGHVS and FQNEAQ. The CDR3 contains 16 residues. With V trimmed by 5 bases and J by 4 bases, 10 bases remained unmatched.

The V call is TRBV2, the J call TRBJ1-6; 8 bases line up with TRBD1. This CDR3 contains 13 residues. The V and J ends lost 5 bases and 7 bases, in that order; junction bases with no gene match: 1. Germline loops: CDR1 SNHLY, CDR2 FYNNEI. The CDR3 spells CASSRQGNSPLHF. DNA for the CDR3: TGTGCCAGCAGTCGACAGGGGAATTCACCCCTCCACTTT.